The 21 T cell receptor beta chains reported below all come from one sample, sequenced in a study of blood T cells in healthy people across ages. Primed by a sample-barcoded 5' primer and a J-beta primer mix, a second PCR proceeded for roughly 6 to 12 cycles. MiXCR, run by TCRdb on the 5' RACE reads, gives a single entry per CDR3 protein. The table includes about a million distinct CDR3 sequences, roughly two fifths detected once. The sequencing input was blood. Receptors were obtained from a man aged 18 to 29 in good health.

This clonotype has more than one count but fewer than ten. The CDR3 DNA follows: TGCAGTGCTGAAGGGGCCGGGGATCGGAGCACAGATACGCAGTATTTT. Translated: CSAEGAGDRSTDTQYF. V gene TRBV20-1 combines with J gene TRBJ2-3; D tentatively fits TRBD1 or TRBD2 (5 bases each). V lost 5 bases, J lost 0 bases, and 18 bases lay in between. Looked up from germline, CDR1 is DFQATT and CDR2 is SNEGSKA (reference sequence). The length of the CDR3 is 16 residues.

This chain connects TRBV12-5 to TRBJ2-3; a possible D gene is TRBD2 (6 bases). V was clipped by 9 bases and J by 2 bases, with 15 bases between them. From germline, CDR1 is LGHNT and CDR2 FRNRAP. The CDR3 is 14 amino acids. CDR3 protein: CASRTIPDTDTQYF. The CDR3 DNA is TGTGCTAGCCGGACTATCCCGGACACAGATACGCAGTATTTT.

This sequence joins TRBV5-1 and TRBJ2-1; D perhaps matches TRBD2 (7 bases). The CDR3 length is 16 residues. Germline-derived CDR1 and CDR2 are SGHRS and YFSETQ. The V end lost 0 bases, the J end lost 7 bases, and 17 bases lay between the germline ends. CDR3 bases: TGCGCCAGCAGCTTGGGAGGCGGGGGCGCCTTGAATGAGCAGTTCTTC. Translating gives CASSLGGGGALNEQFF.

This clonotype was counted a single time. Relative to the germline gene, one junction end is altered; a read error may explain this. The rearrangement uses TRBV14 and TRBJ2-7; D is ambiguous. The CDR3 is made up of 13 amino acids. CDR1 is SGHDN and CDR2 is FVKESK in the germline V gene. This CDR3 is CASSDVNAYKQYF. CDR3 bases: TGTGCCAGCAGCGACGTAAATGCCTACAAGCAGTACTTC.

V is TRBV12-5 and J is TRBJ2-3; no firm D call. With 0 bases removed from V and 4 bases from J, the gap between germline ends came to 5 bases. This CDR3 has 13 residues. Germline CDR1 and CDR2: LGHNT and FRNRAP. CDR3 sequence reads: CASGLVRSDTQYF. The CDR3, as DNA: TGTGCTAGTGGTTTGGTACGGTCAGATACGCAGTATTTT.

This clonotype turned up a few times. The genes are TRBV12-3 or TRBV12-4 and TRBJ2-3; D ambiguous. The CDR3 length is 13 residues. The germline V and J ends were trimmed by 4 bases and 5 bases, with 10 bases remaining between them. For the CDR3, the DNA is TGTGCCAGCAGTTCGGTAGCAGGAGATACGCAGTATTTT. Amino acids: CASSSVAGDTQYF.

This clonotype was detected only a few times. V usage is TRBV28 and J usage is TRBJ1-5; 8 bases line up with TRBD1. With V trimmed by 4 bases and J by 3 bases, 5 bases remained unmatched. CDR3 length: 15 amino acids. Per the germline V gene, CDR1 is MDHEN and CDR2 is SYDVKM. CDR3 residues: CASSSGQGLNQPQHF. The DNA for the CDR3 is TGTGCCAGCAGTTCCGGACAGGGACTCAATCAGCCCCAGCATTTT.

The chain recombines TRBV7-9 with TRBJ2-5, with D perhaps TRBD1 (6 bases). The J call may be faulty, since TRBJ2-7 better matches the DNA end. The CDR3 runs 15 residues. Germline CDR1 reads SEHNR; CDR2 reads FQNEAQ (reference sequence). The CDR3 region is CASSLVIGTSYEQYF. CDR3 DNA sequence: TGTGCCAGCAGCTTAGTGATCGGGACATCCTACGAGCAGTACTTC.

This clonotype was counted a few times. The chain has TRBV2 and TRBJ1-1; the D gene is possibly TRBD1 (6 bases). Trimming shortened V by 2 bases and J by 6 bases, and 13 bases separated the two germline ends. CDR1 and CDR2 (germline): SNHLY, FYNNEI. The CDR3 has 14 residues. CDR3 bases: TGTGCCAGCAGTGAAACTACAGGGAGCGCTGAAGCTTTCTTT. Residues: CASSETTGSAEAFF.

In this sample, this clonotype turned up once. V is TRBV3-1 and J is TRBJ2-3; weak D call: TRBD2 (5 bases). Germline V gene sequence: CDR1 LGHDT, CDR2 YNNKEL (reference sequence). Deletions cut 0 bases from V and 4 bases from J, with 8 bases between. This CDR3 has 14 amino acids. The CDR3 sequence is CASSQEPSSDTQYF. CDR3 nucleotides: TGTGCCAGCAGCCAAGAGCCTAGCTCAGATACGCAGTATTTT.

The chain employs TRBV5-1 and TRBJ2-2; 10 positions match TRBD1. CDR1 SGHRS and CDR2 YFSETQ come from the germline V gene. V dropped 1 base and J dropped 4; count of bases not matched to a gene: 10. The CDR3 is 18 amino acids. The DNA of the CDR3 is TGCGCCAGCAGCTTGTATTCGACAGGGGGCCTATTCACCGGGGAGCTGTTTTTT. This translates into CASSLYSTGGLFTGELFF. The variable domain in full, with the rest retrieved from reference TRBV5-1 and TRBJ2-2, is KAGVTQTPRYLIKTRGQQVTLSCSPISGHRSVSWYQQTPGQGLQFLFEYFSETQRNKGNFPGRFSGRQFSNSRSEMNVSTLELGDSALYLCASSLYSTGGLFTGELFFGEGSRLTVL.

This chain joins TRBV2 and TRBJ2-5; tentatively, D is TRBD1 (5 bases). Germline CDR1 SNHLY, CDR2 FYNNEI. The CDR3 length is 14 residues. Trimming left V 6 bases short and J 1 base short, with 12 bases between. Written as DNA, the CDR3 is TGTGCCAGCAGCAACCGACAGACCCAAGAGACCCAGTACTTC. Protein: CASSNRQTQETQYF.

This clonotype was seen a few times. This chain uses TRBV3-1 with TRBJ1-5; D unresolved. Germline V gene sequence: CDR1 LGHDT, CDR2 YNNKEL (reference sequence). This CDR3 has 15 amino acids. The germline V and J ends were trimmed by 0 bases and 7 bases, with 13 bases remaining between them. The CDR3 coding sequence is TGTGCCAGCAGCCAAGATACCCAAATTTGGCAGCCCCAGCATTTT. The encoded protein is CASSQDTQIWQPQHF.

The rearrangement links TRBV6-2 or TRBV6-3 to TRBJ2-1; perhaps D is TRBD1 or TRBD2 (5 bases each). The germline V gene encodes CDR1 MNHEY and CDR2 SVGEGT. This CDR3 has 18 amino acids. With 2 bases removed from V and 1 base from J, the gap between germline ends came to 18 bases. CDR3 sequence (DNA): TGTGCCAGCAGTTACCCCAGCAGGGCGGGCGTTTCCTACAATGAGCAGTTCTTC. Amino acid sequence: CASSYPSRAGVSYNEQFF.

The V call is TRBV10-3, the J call TRBJ2-1; D gene unclear. The closer fit of TRBJ2-7 to the DNA end suggests the J call may be wrong. This CDR3 spans 15 amino acids. Germline V gene lookup returns CDR1 ENHRY and CDR2 SYGVKD. The CDR3 loop is CAISEQLSSYNEQYF. CDR3 DNA sequence: TGTGCCATCAGTGAGCAGCTAAGCTCCTACAATGAGCAGTACTTC.

The chain couples TRBV10-2 to TRBJ2-5; 14 bases fit TRBD2. The CDR3 runs to 15 residues. V dropped 5 bases and J dropped 8; count of bases not matched to a gene: 7. CDR1 is WSHSY and CDR2 is SAAADI in the germline V gene. CDR3 coding DNA: TGCGCCAGCAGTCACGCCGGGACTAGCGGGGGAACCCAGTACTTC. Translating gives CASSHAGTSGGTQYF.

V gene TRBV15 combines with J gene TRBJ2-7; D unclear. CDR3 size: 11 residues. The V gene lost 10 bases and the J gene lost 11 bases, with 18 bases spanning the gap. CDR1 is LNHNV, CDR2 YYDKDF, per germline (reference sequence). CDR3 in amino acids: CASRDLNREYF. The CDR3, as DNA: TGTGCCAGCAGAGATCTGAATAGGGAGTACTTC.

The chain's CDR3 is CASSLGLAGFGGSTDTQYF. The CDR3 nucleotides are TGTGCCAGCAGCCTCGGACTAGCGGGGTTCGGCGGTAGCACAGATACGCAGTATTTT. This chain joins TRBV7-9 and TRBJ2-3, with TRBD2 matching over 12 bases. The CDR3 has 19 residues. The germline gives CDR1 SEHNR, CDR2 FQNEAQ (reference sequence). V shed 5 bases, J shed 0 bases, and the junction held 12 bases outside the gene matches.

The CDR3 sequence is CSARASRQGDYGYTF. CDR3 bases: TGCAGTGCTAGAGCCTCGAGGCAGGGGGATTATGGCTACACCTTC. The rearrangement joins TRBV20-1 to TRBJ1-2, with 7 nucleotides matching TRBD1. Germline V gives CDR1 DFQATT, CDR2 SNEGSKA (reference sequence). CDR3 length: 15 amino acids. V was pared by 1 base and J by 5 bases, with 10 bases of the junction left unmatched.

The V and J genes are TRBV7-2 and TRBJ2-1; no clear D gene. The germline V and J ends were trimmed by 1 base and 7 bases, with 8 bases remaining between them. The CDR3 extends over 13 amino acids. The germline CDR1 and CDR2 sequences are SGHTA and FQGNSA. The DNA of the CDR3 is TGTGCCAGCAGCTTAGGAGAGGCGAATGAGCAGTTCTTC. Its translation is CASSLGEANEQFF.

The genes are TRBV20-1 and TRBJ2-2; D is perhaps TRBD1 or TRBD2 (6 bases each). This CDR3 has 13 residues. V shed 6 bases and J shed 3 bases, with 11 bases lying between them. Germline V lookup: CDR1 DFQATT, CDR2 SNEGSKA (reference sequence). DNA of the CDR3: TGCAGTGCGTACAGGGAGGACACCGGGGAGCTGTTTTTT. It specifies CSAYREDTGELFF.